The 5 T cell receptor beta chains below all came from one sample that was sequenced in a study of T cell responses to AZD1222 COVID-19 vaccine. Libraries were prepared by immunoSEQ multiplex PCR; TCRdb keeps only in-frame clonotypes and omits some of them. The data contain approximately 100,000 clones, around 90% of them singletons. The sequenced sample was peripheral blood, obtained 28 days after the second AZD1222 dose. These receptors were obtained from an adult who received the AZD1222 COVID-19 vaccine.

CDR3 in amino acids: CASRGQVTQPQHF. The CDR3 region has the DNA TGTGCCAGCAGAGGACAGGTTACACAGCCCCAGCATTTT. The gene calls are TRBV6-5 and TRBJ1-5, with 7 nucleotides matching TRBD1. J was trimmed by 7 bases and V by 6 bases; bases with no gene match: 6. Germline V CDR1 and CDR2: MNHEY, SVGAGI. The CDR3 length is 13 residues.

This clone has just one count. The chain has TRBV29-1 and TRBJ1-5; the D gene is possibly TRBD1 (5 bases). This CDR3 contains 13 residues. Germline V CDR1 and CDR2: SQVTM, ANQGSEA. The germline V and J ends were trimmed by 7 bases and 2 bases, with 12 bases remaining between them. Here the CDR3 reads CSEPREGNQPQHF. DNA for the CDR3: TGCAGCGAACCCAGGGAAGGCAATCAGCCCCAGCATTTT.

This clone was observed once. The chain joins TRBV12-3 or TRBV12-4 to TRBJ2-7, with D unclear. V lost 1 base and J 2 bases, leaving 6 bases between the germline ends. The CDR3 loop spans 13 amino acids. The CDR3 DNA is TGTGCCAGCAGTTTAGTCGGTACCTACGAGCAGTACTTC. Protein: CASSLVGTYEQYF.

CDR3 nucleotides: TGTGCTAGTGGTTTCCAGCATGAAGCTTTCTTT. It translates to CASGFQHEAFF. The chain joins TRBV12-5 to TRBJ1-1, with no clear D. The CDR3 sequence is 11 residues long. V gave up 3 bases and J gave up 7 bases, with 6 bases separating them. Germline V gives CDR1 LGHNT, CDR2 FRNRAP.

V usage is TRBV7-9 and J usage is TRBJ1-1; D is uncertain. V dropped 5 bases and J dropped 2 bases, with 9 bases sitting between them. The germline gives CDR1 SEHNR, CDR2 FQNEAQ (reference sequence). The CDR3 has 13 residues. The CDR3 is CASSRNRNTEAFF. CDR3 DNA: TGTGCCAGCAGCCGCAATAGAAACACTGAAGCTTTCTTT.